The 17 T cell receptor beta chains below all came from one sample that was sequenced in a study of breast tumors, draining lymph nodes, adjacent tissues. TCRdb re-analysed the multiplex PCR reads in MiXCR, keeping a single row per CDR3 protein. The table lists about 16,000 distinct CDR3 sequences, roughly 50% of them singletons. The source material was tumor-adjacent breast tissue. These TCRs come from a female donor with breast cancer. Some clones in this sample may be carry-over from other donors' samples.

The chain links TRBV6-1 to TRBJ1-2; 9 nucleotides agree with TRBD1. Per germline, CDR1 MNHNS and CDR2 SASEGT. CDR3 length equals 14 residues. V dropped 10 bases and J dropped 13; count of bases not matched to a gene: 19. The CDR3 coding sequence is TGTGCCACCCCCCCGAGGACGGGACAGGGCGTTCCCACCTTC. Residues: CATPPRTGQGVPTF.

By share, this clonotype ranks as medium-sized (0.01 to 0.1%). In DNA form, the CDR3 reads TGTGCCAGCAGCCAAGGGGCGAGCGGGAATTCACCCCTCCACTTT. It translates to CASSQGASGNSPLHF. The chain recombines TRBV7-8 with TRBJ1-6; a weak D match, TRBD1 (5 bases). The germline CDR1 and CDR2 sequences are SGHVS and FQNEAQ. V dropped 5 bases and J dropped 7 bases, with 15 bases sitting between them. The CDR3 is made up of 15 amino acids. Together with reference TRBV7-8 and TRBJ1-6, the CDR3 gives the full variable domain: GAGVSQSPRYKVAKRGQDVALRCDPISGHVSLFWYQQALGQGPEFLTYFQNEAQLDKSGLPSDRFFAERPEGSVSTLKIQRTQQEDSAVYLCASSQGASGNSPLHFGNGTRLTVT.

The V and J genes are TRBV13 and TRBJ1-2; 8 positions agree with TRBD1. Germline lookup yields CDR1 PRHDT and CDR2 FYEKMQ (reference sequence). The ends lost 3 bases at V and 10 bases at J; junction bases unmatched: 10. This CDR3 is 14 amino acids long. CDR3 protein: CASSLTTQGADYTF. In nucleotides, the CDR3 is TGTGCCAGCAGCTTGACTACCCAGGGGGCCGACTACACCTTC.

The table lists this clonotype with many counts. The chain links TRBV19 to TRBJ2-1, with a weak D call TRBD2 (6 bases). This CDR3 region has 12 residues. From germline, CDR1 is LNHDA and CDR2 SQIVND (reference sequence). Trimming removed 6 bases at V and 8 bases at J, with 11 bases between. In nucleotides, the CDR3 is TGTGCCAGTAGGCGGGGTCTCCATGAGCAGTTCTTC. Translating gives CASRRGLHEQFF.

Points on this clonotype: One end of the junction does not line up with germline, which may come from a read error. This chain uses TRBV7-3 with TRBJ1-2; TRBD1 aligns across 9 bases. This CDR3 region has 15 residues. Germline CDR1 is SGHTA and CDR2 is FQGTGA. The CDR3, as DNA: TGTGCCAGCCGCTTTTTGGGACAGGGCTACTATGGCTACACCTTC. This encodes CASRFLGQGYYGYTF.

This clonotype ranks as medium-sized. CDR3 amino acids: CSASPWDRAYEQYF. The CDR3 DNA is TGCAGTGCCTCACCATGGGACAGGGCCTACGAGCAGTACTTC. J is TRBJ2-7 and V is TRBV20-1; 9 bases are a match to TRBD1. Trimming removed 6 bases from V and 2 bases from J; junction bases left unmatched: 8. The CDR3 runs to 14 residues. Germline assignment: CDR1 DFQATT and CDR2 SNEGSKA (reference sequence).

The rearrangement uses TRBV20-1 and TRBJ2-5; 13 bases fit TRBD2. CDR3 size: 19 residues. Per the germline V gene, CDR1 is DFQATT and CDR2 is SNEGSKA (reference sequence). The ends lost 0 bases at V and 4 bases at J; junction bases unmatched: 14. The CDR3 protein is CSARDPIQTSGGAVETQYF. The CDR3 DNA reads TGCAGTGCTAGAGACCCCATTCAAACTAGCGGGGGGGCCGTAGAGACCCAGTACTTC.

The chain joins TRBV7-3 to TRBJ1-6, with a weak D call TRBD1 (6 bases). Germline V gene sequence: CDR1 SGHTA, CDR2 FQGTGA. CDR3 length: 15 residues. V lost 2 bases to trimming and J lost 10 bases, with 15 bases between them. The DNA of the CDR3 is TGTGCCAGCAGCTTATACTCCCAGGGGCCCTCACCCCTCCACTTT. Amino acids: CASSLYSQGPSPLHF.

The CDR3 loop reads CASSWTSGRLNEQYF. CDR3 sequence (DNA): TGTGCCAGCAGTTGGACTAGCGGGAGGCTCAATGAGCAGTATTTT. V is TRBV2 and J is TRBJ2-3; TRBD2 matches at 14 bases. Germline V gene data show CDR1 as SNHLY and CDR2 as FYNNEI. V was pared by 5 bases and J by 11 bases, with 9 bases of the junction left unmatched. The CDR3 is 15 residues long.

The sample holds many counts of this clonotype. The CDR3 DNA reads as TGCGCCAGTAGCACAGGGGGCACTAATGAAAAACTGTTTTTT. Translation gives CASSTGGTNEKLFF. V and J are TRBV10-2 and TRBJ1-4; 9 bases align to TRBD1. V trimming: 9 bases; J trimming: 2 bases; junction bases outside the gene matches: 4. Germline CDR1 WSHSY, CDR2 SAAADI. The CDR3 extends over 14 amino acids.

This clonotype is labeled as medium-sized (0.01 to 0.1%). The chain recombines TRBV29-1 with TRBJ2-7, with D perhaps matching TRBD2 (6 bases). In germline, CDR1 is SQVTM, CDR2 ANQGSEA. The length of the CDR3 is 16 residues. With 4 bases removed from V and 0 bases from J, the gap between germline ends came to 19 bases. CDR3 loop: CSVGGERRSSSYEQYF. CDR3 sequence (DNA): TGCAGCGTTGGGGGGGAAAGAAGATCCAGCTCCTACGAGCAGTACTTC.

CDR3 in amino acids: CASSSDGVSTDTQYF. As DNA, the CDR3 is TGTGCCAGCAGCTCGGACGGGGTTAGCACAGATACGCAGTATTTT. The V and J genes are TRBV7-8 and TRBJ2-3; tentative D call: TRBD2 (5 bases). Germline V gene lookup returns CDR1 SGHVS and CDR2 FQNEAQ. V lost 4 bases to trimming and J lost 0 bases, with 11 bases between them. CDR3 length equals 15 residues.

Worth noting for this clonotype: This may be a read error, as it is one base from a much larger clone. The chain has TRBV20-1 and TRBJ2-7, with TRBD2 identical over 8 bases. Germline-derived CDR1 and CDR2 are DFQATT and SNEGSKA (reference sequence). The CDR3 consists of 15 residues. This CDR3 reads CSVRGGGLHNCEQYF. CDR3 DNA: TGCAGTGTTCGAGGCGGGGGGCTTCACAACTGCGAGCAGTATTTC.

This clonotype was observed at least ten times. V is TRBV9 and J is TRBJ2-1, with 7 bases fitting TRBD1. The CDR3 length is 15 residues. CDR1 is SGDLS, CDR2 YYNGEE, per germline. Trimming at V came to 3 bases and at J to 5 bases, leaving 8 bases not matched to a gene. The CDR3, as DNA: TGTGCCAGCAGCGCGACCGGGACAGAACACAATGAGCAGTTCTTC. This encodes CASSATGTEHNEQFF.

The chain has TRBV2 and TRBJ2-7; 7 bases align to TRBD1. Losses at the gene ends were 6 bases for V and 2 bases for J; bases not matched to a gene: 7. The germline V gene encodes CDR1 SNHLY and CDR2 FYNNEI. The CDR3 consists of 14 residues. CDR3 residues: CASRGTGQTYEQYF. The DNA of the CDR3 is TGTGCCAGCAGGGGAACGGGACAGACCTACGAGCAGTACTTC.

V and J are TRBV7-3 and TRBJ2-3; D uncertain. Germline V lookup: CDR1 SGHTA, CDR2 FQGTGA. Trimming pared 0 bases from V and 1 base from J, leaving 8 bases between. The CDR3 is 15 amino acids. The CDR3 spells CASSLTPPGTDTQYF. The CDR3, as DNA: TGTGCCAGCAGCTTAACCCCGCCGGGCACAGATACGCAGTATTTT.

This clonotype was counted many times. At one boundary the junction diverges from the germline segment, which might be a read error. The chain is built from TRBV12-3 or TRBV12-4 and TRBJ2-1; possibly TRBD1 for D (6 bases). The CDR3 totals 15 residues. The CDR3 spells CVSSRRGGRYNEQFF. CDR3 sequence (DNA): TGTGTCAGCAGCCGACGTGGGGGCCGCTACAATGAGCAGTTCTTC.